Presented here are 13 T cell receptor beta chains from one specimen sequenced in a study of response to subunit inactivated influenza vaccine. TCRdb itself ran the RT-PCR reads through MiXCR, one entry per CDR3 protein. The sample shows about 780,000 distinct CDR3 sequences, about 18% of them seen only once. Sequenced material: PBMCs from blood, taken 4 to 6 days after vaccination. Receptor source: a man in his forties or fifties who received an inactivated influenza vaccine.

This clonotype was observed a few times. The CDR3 sequence is CASSQSGSNTEAFF. The CDR3 nucleotides read TGTGCCAGCAGCCAATCCGGGTCTAACACTGAAGCTTTCTTT. This chain joins TRBV4-2 and TRBJ1-1, with no clear D. With 2 bases removed from V and 2 bases from J, the gap between germline ends came to 9 bases. Germline V gene data show CDR1 as LGHNA and CDR2 as YNFKEQ. CDR3 length: 14 amino acids.

This clonotype has just a few counts. V gene TRBV9 combines with J gene TRBJ2-3; TRBD2 matches 12 bases. Trimming at V came to 3 bases and at J to 3 bases, leaving 5 bases not matched to a gene. Germline lookup yields CDR1 SGDLS and CDR2 YYNGEE. The CDR3 extends over 16 amino acids. In DNA, the CDR3 is TGTGCCAGCAGCGAAGGGACTAGCGGGCAGACAGATACGCAGTATTTT. It is translated as CASSEGTSGQTDTQYF.

The CDR3 spells CSARDNRNGYTF. In DNA, the CDR3 is TGCAGTGCTAGAGACAACAGAAATGGCTACACCTTC. The chain uses TRBV20-1 and TRBJ1-2; no clear D gene. This CDR3 spans 12 amino acids. Trimming took 0 bases from V and 6 from J, leaving 8 bases between them. Germline assignment: CDR1 DFQATT and CDR2 SNEGSKA (reference sequence).

This clonotype was counted between two and nine times. J is TRBJ1-2 and V is TRBV5-1; tentatively, D is TRBD1 (5 bases). Germline CDR1 reads SGHRS; CDR2 reads YFSETQ. The CDR3 has 15 amino acids. Trimming pared 1 base from V and 4 bases from J, leaving 14 bases between. Here the CDR3 DNA reads TGCGCCAGCAGCTTGAGTTCAGGGTTGAGCTATGGCTACACCTTC. It codes for CASSLSSGLSYGYTF.

This clonotype was detected a few times. V usage is TRBV19 and J usage is TRBJ1-1; tentatively, D is TRBD1 (5 bases). Trimming left V 3 bases short and J 2 bases short, with 13 bases between. CDR3 size: 15 residues. CDR1 and CDR2 from the germline V gene are LNHDA and SQIVND (reference sequence). CDR3 region: CASSILPGPNTEAFF. The CDR3 region has the DNA TGTGCCAGTAGTATCCTCCCGGGGCCAAACACTGAAGCTTTCTTT.

V usage is TRBV20-1 and J usage is TRBJ2-1; D is unclear. The CDR3 extends over 16 amino acids. Looked up from germline, CDR1 is DFQATT and CDR2 is SNEGSKA (reference sequence). V lost 3 bases and J 0 bases, leaving 15 bases between the germline ends. CDR3 loop: CSASPGRRSSYNEQFF. CDR3 in DNA: TGCAGTGCTAGCCCCGGCCGCAGGAGCTCCTACAATGAGCAGTTCTTC.

V and J are TRBV27 and TRBJ2-2; tentatively, D is TRBD1 (5 bases). Trimming left V 0 bases short and J 5 bases short, with 13 bases between. Per the germline V gene, CDR1 is MNHEY and CDR2 is SMNVEV (reference sequence). The length of the CDR3 is 16 residues. The chain's CDR3 is CASSLSVHSGTGELFF. The CDR3, as DNA: TGTGCCAGCAGTTTATCGGTCCACTCAGGGACCGGGGAGCTGTTTTTT.

V gene TRBV6-1 combines with J gene TRBJ2-7, with TRBD1 identical over 7 bases. The CDR3 spans 16 residues. V shed 0 bases and J 3 bases; nucleotides not matched to a gene: 8. Germline CDR1 is MNHNS and CDR2 is SASEGT. The CDR3 sequence: CASSEAGTALYYEQYF. The CDR3 DNA sequence: TGTGCCAGCAGTGAAGCCGGGACAGCACTTTACTACGAGCAGTACTTC.

The chain couples TRBV7-6 to TRBJ2-3; possibly TRBD2 for D (6 bases). V lost 5 bases to trimming and J lost 2 bases, with 11 bases between them. Germline lookup yields CDR1 SGHVS and CDR2 FNYEAQ. The CDR3 has 14 amino acids. The CDR3 nucleotides are TGTGCCAGCAGCCGACTAGTTCCCACAGATACGCAGTATTTT. Protein sequence: CASSRLVPTDTQYF.

This clonotype was recorded at least ten times. The CDR3 DNA is TGTGCCAGCAGCTTATTAGGAAATAGCAATCAGCCCCAGCATTTT. It codes for CASSLLGNSNQPQHF. This chain links TRBV11-2 with TRBJ1-5; D is unclear. The V end lost 2 bases, the J end lost 0 bases, and 8 bases lay between the germline ends. CDR1 and CDR2 (germline): SGHAT, FQNNGV. This CDR3 region has 15 residues.

The chain uses TRBV9 and TRBJ1-3; D unclear. CDR1 is SGDLS, CDR2 YYNGEE, per germline. The ends were cut back, 0 bases at V and 0 bases at J, with 7 bases in the middle. This CDR3 spans 15 amino acids. CDR3 sequence reads: CASSVAGISGNTIYF. The CDR3 region has the DNA TGTGCCAGCAGCGTAGCGGGGATCTCTGGAAACACCATATATTTT.

CDR3 sequence (DNA): TGTGCCAGCAGCCAGACATGGGGCGCGAACGAGCAGTACTTC. Translation: CASSQTWGANEQYF. The genes are TRBV5-5 and TRBJ2-7, with TRBD1 as a possible D gene (5 bases). The CDR3 length is 14 residues. CDR1 SGHKS and CDR2 YYEKEE come from the germline V gene (reference sequence). Trimming cost V 4 bases and J 5 bases, with 16 bases left between them.

The genes are TRBV7-2 and TRBJ2-2; 8 bases align to TRBD1. Trimming cost V 6 bases and J 7 bases; bases outside gene matches: 10. Germline V gene sequence: CDR1 SGHTA, CDR2 FQGNSA. CDR3 size: 15 residues. This CDR3 reads CASSQATGGNGELFF. CDR3 DNA: TGTGCCAGCAGTCAAGCCACAGGGGGTAACGGGGAGCTGTTTTTT.